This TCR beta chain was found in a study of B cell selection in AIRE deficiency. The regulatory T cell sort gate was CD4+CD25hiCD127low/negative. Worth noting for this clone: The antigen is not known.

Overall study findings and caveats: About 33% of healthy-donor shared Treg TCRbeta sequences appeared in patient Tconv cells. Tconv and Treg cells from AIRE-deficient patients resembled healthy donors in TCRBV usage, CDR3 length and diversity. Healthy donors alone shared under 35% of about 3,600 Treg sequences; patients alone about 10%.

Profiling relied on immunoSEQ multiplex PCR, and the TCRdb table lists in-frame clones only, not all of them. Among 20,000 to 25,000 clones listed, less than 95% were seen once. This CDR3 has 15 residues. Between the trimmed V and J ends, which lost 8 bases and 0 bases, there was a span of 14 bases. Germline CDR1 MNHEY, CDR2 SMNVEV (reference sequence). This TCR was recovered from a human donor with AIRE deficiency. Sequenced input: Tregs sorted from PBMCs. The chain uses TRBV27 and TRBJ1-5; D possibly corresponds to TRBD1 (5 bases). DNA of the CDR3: TGTGCCAGCTCGCAGGGCCCTTATAGCAATCAGCCCCAGCATTTT. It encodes CASSQGPYSNQPQHF.